This T cell receptor beta chain was retrieved from a study of shared clonotypes between healthy human individuals (TCRdb year 2020). Turning to the overall study: A couple of women and a few men aged 18 to 49 years were included in the cohort. Between about 0.94 and 10 billion PBMCs per donor were obtained by leukapheresis. To increase sequencing depth and limit assay-specific biases, TCR repertoire library preparation and sequencing were carried out by different laboratories using diverse techniques. Blood TCR repertoires of several healthy adults were deeply sequenced to estimate repertoire size and the extent of clonotype sharing between individuals. For each donor, CD4 naive and CD4 memory were each run on three plates, CD8 naive on two plates, and CD8 memory on one plate. What the work shows at the level of the full study, not this receptor alone: Sharing across a handful of donors was observed for around 5% of naive CD4, around 3.5% of naive CD8, over 2% of memory CD4, and about 0.4% of memory CD8 clonotypes. Naive subsets generally had larger estimated clonotype richness than memory subsets did. Pairwise subsampling led to the expectation that sequencing depth would affect the degree of clonotype sharing among donors. Clonotypes shared by all four sorted-subset donors showed higher generation probabilities than non-shared clonotypes. The small number of donors limited the genetic and exposure-history diversity represented. Even with the large sequencing depth, rarefaction of the sorted-subset datasets indicated that sequencing was incomplete. Sampling was restricted to blood, and TCR repertoires in tissue are likely to differ from TCR repertoires in blood.

For the CD8 naive samples, CD45RO-negative cells were positively selected for CCR7, yielding a CD45RA+CCR7+ population from which TemRA cells were excluded. Healthy HIV-negative adults with no recently reported acute infections or vaccinations were included as donors. Every donor was a Caucasian adult living in Nashville, Tennessee, USA. Blood was collected by leukapheresis, and PBMCs were isolated by Ficoll-Histopaque density gradient centrifugation and then cryopreserved in liquid nitrogen vapor phase. Analytical flow cytometry was used to check the purity and quantity of each magnetically sorted T cell population. Each sorted fraction had its genomic DNA isolated and then quantified by UV absorbance on a Nanodrop 2000c. TCR CDR3 regions were amplified from genomic DNA by multiplex PCR using the deep immunoSEQ assay. Extracted genomic DNA from each cell subset was spread evenly across all wells of several immunoSEQ 96-well plates, with each plate serving as a replicate. Each replicate PCR for sorted subsets received roughly 0.2 ug genomic DNA, equal to about 30,000 T cell genomes. Purified libraries were quantified with a Qubit 3.0 fluorometer, sized on a Bioanalyzer 2100, and re-quantified with the KAPA Library Quantification kit. Each immunoSEQ 96-well plate was sequenced on its own single-read 150-cycle Illumina NextSeq 550 flow cell. The published analysis was carried out like this. Because the immunoSEQ output included only junctional sequences and no quality scores, the filtering could not be the same as the filtering used for full-length reads. To assign V/J genes and CDR3, sequences were annotated using PyIR, a Python wrapper for IgBLAST v1.9, with IMGT germline references. Any read was removed if the V/J assignment was weak (E-value above 1e-6), the CDR3 was missing, or the read contained stop codons, out-of-frame junctions, or ambiguous translated residues. V3J clonotypes were defined as sequences sharing an identical inferred V gene, J gene, and CDR3 amino acid sequence. The percentage overlap between two repertoires was calculated by dividing the number of shared unique clonotypes by the size of the smaller repertoire. Three approaches were used to assess repertoire richness: RTK rarefaction, the Chao1 estimator, and Recon v2.1 estimates of unobserved clonotypes. OLGA was used to compute generation probabilities for all TCRbeta clonotypes that the gDNA method yielded from a handful of donors. Here the immuneACCESS table is served through TCRdb, limited to in-frame sequences with V and J called. Missing clones are a known gap in these copies; in checked studies unresolved V genes cover under half, and the rest lacks a known reason. V and J calls and clone size are as listed in that table; D and trimming were resolved from the DNA. Here the sample has approximately 2,200,000 clones; under 95% occur a single time. The ten largest clonotypes hold around 1.7% of the sample.

The junction carries 5 bases between V and J, which are trimmed by 4 bases and 8 bases respectively. Spanning cysteine to phenylalanine, the CDR3 consists of 10 amino acids. Only the CDR3 DNA is retained, 30 bases long and in frame from the first base. Reading the germline V gene gives CDR1 WSHSY and CDR2 SAAADI. Details on this clone: The clone's antigen remains unknown. Per-nucleotide qualities are absent, and no much larger clonotype sits a single base away.

The rearrangement combines TRBV10-2 with TRBJ2-5, with the D gene uncertain. The material sequenced was naive CD8+ T cells from PBMCs. This specimen's cell subset or site label, interpreted: CD45RA+CCR7+. The source of this sequence is a man between 18 and 29 years old in good health. Some clones in this sample may be carry-over from other donors' samples. At the DNA level, the sequence is TGCGCCAGCAGTGGAGGAACCCAGTACTTC. This codes for CASSGGTQYF.